Below, 9 T cell receptor beta chains from the same sample are listed, as sequenced in a study of shared clonotypes between healthy human individuals. Assay: immunoSEQ multiplex PCR; the TCRdb copy retains only in-frame clones and omits some. The sample holds roughly 720,000 clones, 90% seen once. Sequenced material: memory CD8+ T cells from PBMCs. The subset is: CD45RO+ cells pooled with CCR7-negative TemRA cells. The receptors were sampled from a man aged 18-30 years in good health. Some clones in this sample may be carry-over from other donors' samples.

The CDR3 is CASSYSELWGEKLFF. The CDR3 DNA reads TGTGCCAGCAGTTACTCGGAGCTTTGGGGTGAAAAACTGTTTTTT. J is TRBJ1-4 and V is TRBV6-5, with D hard to call. Germline CDR1 MNHEY, CDR2 SVGAGI. Trimming stripped 0 bases from V and 7 bases from J, with 12 bases between. The CDR3 totals 15 residues.

Notes on this clone: Other DNA sequences from this sample encode an identical CDR3 as well. The V call is TRBV29-1, the J call TRBJ2-7; 12 nucleotides agree with TRBD2. The CDR3 runs to 13 residues. The germline CDR1 and CDR2 sequences are SQVTM and ANQGSEA. The V segment lost 6 bases and the J segment 0 bases; nucleotides outside the gene matches: 0. DNA for the CDR3: TGCAGCGTGACTAGCGGGAGCTCCTACGAGCAGTACTTC. This sequence encodes CSVTSGSSYEQYF.

This clone was found once. The rearrangement joins TRBV7-6 to TRBJ2-3; D is perhaps TRBD2 (6 bases). CDR3 length equals 14 residues. Germline V CDR1 and CDR2: SGHVS, FNYEAQ. The V end was cut by 5 bases, the J end by 0 bases, with 9 bases between. CDR3 protein: CASSPRDSTDTQYF. The CDR3 nucleotides read TGTGCCAGCAGCCCGCGGGACAGCACAGATACGCAGTATTTT.

The genes are TRBV6-5 and TRBJ2-7; 8 bases line up with TRBD2. V lost 5 bases to trimming and J lost 0 bases; unmatched junction nucleotides: 3. The CDR3 is 14 residues long. Germline CDR1 reads MNHEY; CDR2 reads SVGAGI. CDR3 region: CASSPGGFSYEQYF. For the CDR3, the DNA is TGTGCCAGCAGTCCGGGAGGGTTCTCCTACGAGCAGTACTTC.

The chain recombines TRBV9 with TRBJ2-1; 7 bases map to TRBD2. Trimming cost V 3 bases and J 4 bases; bases outside gene matches: 7. This CDR3 has 15 residues. Germline CDR1 SGDLS, CDR2 YYNGEE. CDR3 sequence: CASSAGGRFYNEQFF. CDR3 in DNA: TGTGCCAGCAGCGCCGGGGGGAGGTTTTACAATGAGCAGTTCTTC.

The gene calls are TRBV19 and TRBJ2-3; no definite D call. The V end was cut by 10 bases, the J end by 0 bases, with 11 bases between. This CDR3 is built from 13 residues. Germline loops: CDR1 LNHDA, CDR2 SQIVND (reference sequence). CDR3 amino acids: CATSILSTDTQYF. The CDR3 coding sequence is TGTGCCACCTCTATCCTTAGCACAGATACGCAGTATTTT.

The chain recombines TRBV19 with TRBJ2-3, with 10 bases fitting TRBD2. The germline V gene has CDR1 LNHDA and CDR2 SQIVND (reference sequence). The CDR3 extends over 16 amino acids. V gave up 4 bases and J gave up 2 bases; unmatched junction bases: 6. In nucleotides, the CDR3 is TGTGCCAGTAGTACAATAGCGGGAGGCACCACAGATACGCAGTATTTT. Translated: CASSTIAGGTTDTQYF.

V and J are TRBV7-8 and TRBJ2-7; the match to TRBD1 covers 7 bases. With 1 base clipped from V and 2 bases from J, the junction kept 5 bases outside the gene matches. This CDR3 spans 15 amino acids. Germline loops: CDR1 SGHVS, CDR2 FQNEAQ. The DNA of the CDR3 is TGTGCCAGCAGCTTAGTCTCCGGGACAGCCTACGAGCAGTACTTC. This sequence encodes CASSLVSGTAYEQYF.

This chain uses TRBV15 with TRBJ2-1, with 12 nucleotides matching TRBD2. Germline trimming cut 3 bases from V and 9 bases from J; bases unmatched to any gene: 9. The CDR3 is 16 residues long. Germline CDR1 and CDR2: LNHNV and YYDKDF (reference sequence). The CDR3 reads CATSSLSSSGRVEQFF. The CDR3 bases are TGTGCCACCAGCAGTTTAAGTTCTAGCGGGAGGGTTGAGCAGTTCTTC.